The 2 T cell receptor beta chains presented below share a single source sample, sequenced in a study of cytomegalovirus exposure and HLA in healthy donors. The study ran its PCR with 60 Vbeta and 13 Jbeta primers. Profiling relied on immunoSEQ multiplex PCR, and the TCRdb table lists in-frame clones only, not all of them. The table records 90,000 to 150,000 clones, 73% of them present only once. The sequencing sample was made of PBMCs. These receptors came from a woman aged 40 to 50 in good health and CMV-seronegative.

This chain joins TRBV29-1 and TRBJ2-7; D remains ambiguous. Trimming shortened V by 4 bases and J by 1 base, and 8 bases separated the two germline ends. CDR1 is SQVTM and CDR2 is ANQGSEA in the germline V gene. This CDR3 has 12 residues. The chain's CDR3 is CSVVGRSYEQYF. CDR3 DNA sequence: TGCAGCGTTGTTGGCAGGTCCTACGAGCAGTACTTC.

The rearrangement links TRBV6-6 to TRBJ2-1, with TRBD2 matching over 14 bases. The ends lost 2 bases at V and 10 bases at J; junction bases unmatched: 1. From germline, CDR1 is MNHNY and CDR2 SVGAGI (reference sequence). This CDR3 comprises 14 residues. CDR3 protein: CASSYGLAGGEQFF. CDR3 in DNA: TGTGCCAGCAGTTACGGACTAGCGGGGGGAGAGCAGTTCTTC.